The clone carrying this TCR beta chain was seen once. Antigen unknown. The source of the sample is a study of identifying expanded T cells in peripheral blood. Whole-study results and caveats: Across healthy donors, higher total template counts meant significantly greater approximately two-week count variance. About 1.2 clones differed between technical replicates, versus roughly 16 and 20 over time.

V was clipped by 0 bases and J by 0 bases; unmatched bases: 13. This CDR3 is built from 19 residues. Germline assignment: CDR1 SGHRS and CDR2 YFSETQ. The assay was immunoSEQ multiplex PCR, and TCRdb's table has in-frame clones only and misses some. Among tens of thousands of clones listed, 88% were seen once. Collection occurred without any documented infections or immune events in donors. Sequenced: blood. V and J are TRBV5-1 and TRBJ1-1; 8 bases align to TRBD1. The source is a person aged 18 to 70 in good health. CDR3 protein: CASSLGARGQWGMNTEAFF. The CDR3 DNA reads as TGCGCCAGCAGCTTGGGGGCCAGGGGGCAATGGGGTATGAACACTGAAGCTTTCTTT.